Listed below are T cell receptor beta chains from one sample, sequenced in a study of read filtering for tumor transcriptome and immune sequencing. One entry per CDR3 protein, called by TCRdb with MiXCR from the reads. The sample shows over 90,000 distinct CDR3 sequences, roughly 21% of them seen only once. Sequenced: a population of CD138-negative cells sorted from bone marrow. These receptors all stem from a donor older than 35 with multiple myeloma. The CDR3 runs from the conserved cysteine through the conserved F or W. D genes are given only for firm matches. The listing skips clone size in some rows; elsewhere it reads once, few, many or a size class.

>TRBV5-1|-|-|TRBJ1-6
CASSLDPGGLNSPLHF
TGCGCCAGCAGCTTGGACCCCGGGGGTTTGAATTCACCCCTCCACTTT
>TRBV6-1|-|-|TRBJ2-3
CASSEGGYTQYF
TGTGCCAGCAGTGAAGGCGGATATACGCAGTATTTT
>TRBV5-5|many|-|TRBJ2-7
CASSSRVLSYEQYF
TGTGCCAGCAGCTCCCGGGTTCTGAGCTACGAGCAGTACTTC
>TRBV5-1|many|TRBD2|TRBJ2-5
CASSSGDSGGRETQYF
TGCGCCAGCAGCTCCGGAGATAGCGGGGGGCGGGAGACCCAGTACTTC
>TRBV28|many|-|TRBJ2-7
CASTGGELSYFYEQYF
TGTGCCAGCACCGGCGGGGAGCTGTCTTATTTTTACGAGCAGTACTTC
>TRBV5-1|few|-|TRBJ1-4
CASSLVPGNEKLFF
TGCGCCAGCAGCTTGGTGCCGGGTAATGAAAAACTGTTTTTT
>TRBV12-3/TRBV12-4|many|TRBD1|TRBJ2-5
CASSVDRAQETQYF
TGTGCCAGCAGTGTCGACAGGGCCCAAGAGACCCAGTACTTC
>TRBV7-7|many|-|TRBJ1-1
CASSLMGNTEAFF
TGTGCTAGCAGCTTAATGGGGAACACTGAAGCTTTCTTT
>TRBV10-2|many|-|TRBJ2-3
CASRWLGDTDTQYF
TGCGCCAGCCGATGGTTGGGCGACACAGATACGCAGTATTTT
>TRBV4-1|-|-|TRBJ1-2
CASSQPQVRVSYAYTF
TGCGCCAGCAGCCAACCCCAGGTCAGGGTGAGCTATGCCTACACCTTC
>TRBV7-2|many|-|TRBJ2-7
CASSLVTGVPYEQYF
TGTGCCAGCAGCTTAGTCACGGGAGTTCCCTACGAGCAGTACTTC
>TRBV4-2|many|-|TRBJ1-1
CASSRAGRASEAFF
TGTGCCAGCAGCCGCGCGGGCAGGGCTTCTGAAGCTTTCTTT
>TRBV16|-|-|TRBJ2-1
CASSQSINNEQFF
TGTGCCAGCAGCCAATCGATCAACAATGAGCAGTTCTTC
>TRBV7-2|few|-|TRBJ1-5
CASSSRSNQPQHF
TGTGCCAGCAGTAGCCGCAGCAATCAGCCCCAGCATTTT
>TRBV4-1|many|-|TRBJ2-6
CASRNPQGSGANVLTF
TGCGCCAGCAGGAACCCACAGGGCTCTGGGGCCAACGTCCTGACTTTC
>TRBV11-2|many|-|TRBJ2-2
CASSLAGPGTGELFF
TGTGCCAGCAGCTTAGCAGGGCCGGGCACCGGGGAGCTGTTTTTT
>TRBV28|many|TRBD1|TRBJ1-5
CASSSDRGYQPQHF
TGTGCCAGCAGCTCCGACAGGGGTTATCAGCCCCAGCATTTT
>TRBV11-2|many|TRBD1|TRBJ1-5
CASSPGQGAGHPQHF
TGTGCCAGCAGCCCCGGACAGGGGGCTGGACACCCCCAGCATTTT
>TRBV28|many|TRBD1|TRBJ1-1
CASSLYDRAAFF
TGTGCCAGCAGTTTATATGACAGGGCGGCTTTCTTT
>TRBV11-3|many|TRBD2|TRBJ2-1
CASSLVAGGLSEQFF
TGTGCCAGCAGCTTAGTAGCGGGGGGGCTTAGTGAGCAGTTCTTC
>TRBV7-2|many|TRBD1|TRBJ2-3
CASSSIPGQPLHTQYF
TGTGCCAGCAGTTCAATTCCGGGACAGCCGTTGCATACGCAGTATTTT
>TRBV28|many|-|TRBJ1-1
CASSWEIDTEAFF
TGTGCCAGCAGTTGGGAAATAGACACTGAAGCTTTCTTT
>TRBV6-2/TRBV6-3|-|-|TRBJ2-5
CASSLSEGSGERETQYF
TGTGCCAGCAGCCTGAGTGAGGGGAGCGGTGAGCGAGAGACCCAGTACTTC
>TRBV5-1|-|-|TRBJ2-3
CASRMGQYSDTQYF
TGCGCCAGCAGGATGGGCCAGTATTCAGATACGCAGTATTTT
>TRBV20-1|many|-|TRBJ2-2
CSANTGSTGELFF
TGCAGTGCTAATACAGGGAGCACCGGGGAGCTGTTTTTT
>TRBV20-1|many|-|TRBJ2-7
CSAKNRVYEQYF
TGCAGTGCCAAAAACAGGGTCTACGAGCAGTACTTC
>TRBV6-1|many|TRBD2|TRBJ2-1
CASRATSGGAYEQFF
TGTGCCAGCAGAGCAACTAGCGGGGGGGCTTATGAGCAGTTCTTC
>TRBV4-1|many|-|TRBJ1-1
CASSQDLATEAFF
TGCGCCAGCAGCCAAGACTTGGCGACTGAAGCTTTCTTT
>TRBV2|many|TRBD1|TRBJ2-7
CATEGGGSYEQYF
TGTGCCACTGAAGGGGGCGGTTCCTACGAGCAGTACTTC
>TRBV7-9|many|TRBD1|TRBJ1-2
CASSPWTGLWNGYTF
TGTGCCAGCAGCCCATGGACAGGGCTCTGGAATGGCTACACCTTC
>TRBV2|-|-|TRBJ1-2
CASRRTEEGYTF
TGTGCCAGCAGGCGGACAGAGGAGGGCTACACCTTC
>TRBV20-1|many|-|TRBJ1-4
CSAAGGSEKLFF
TGCAGTGCCGCGGGGGGCAGTGAAAAACTGTTTTTT
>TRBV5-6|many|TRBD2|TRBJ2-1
CASSLVAGGFYEQFF
TGTGCCAGCAGCTTGGTAGCGGGTGGCTTCTATGAGCAGTTCTTC
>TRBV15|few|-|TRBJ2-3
CATSPPRAADTQYF
TGTGCCACCAGCCCCCCCCGGGCGGCAGATACGCAGTATTTT
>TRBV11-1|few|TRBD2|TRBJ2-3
CASSRTFSGGPTDTQYF
TGTGCCAGCAGCCGGACCTTCAGCGGGGGGCCCACAGATACGCAGTATTTT
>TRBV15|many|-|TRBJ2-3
CATSRGTPVGRTQYF
TGTGCCACCAGCAGAGGGACTCCCGTGGGGCGTACGCAGTATTTT
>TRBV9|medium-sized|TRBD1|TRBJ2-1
CASSSRDRPRGQFF
TGTGCCAGCAGCTCCAGGGACAGACCTCGAGGGCAGTTCTTC
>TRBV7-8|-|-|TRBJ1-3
CASSSSPASGNTIYF
TGTGCCAGCAGTTCCTCTCCCGCCTCTGGAAACACCATATATTTT
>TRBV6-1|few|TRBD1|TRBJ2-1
CASRHRGDNNEQFF
TGTGCCAGCAGGCACAGGGGTGACAACAATGAGCAGTTCTTC
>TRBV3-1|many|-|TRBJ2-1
CASSRRDEQFF
TGTGCCAGCAGCCGAAGGGATGAGCAGTTCTTC
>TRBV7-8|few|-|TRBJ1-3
CASSPPRGNTIYF
TGTGCCAGCAGCCCCCCTAGAGGAAACACCATATATTTT
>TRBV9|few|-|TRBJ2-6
CASSVNTVSGANVLTF
TGTGCCAGCAGCGTAAATACAGTATCTGGGGCCAACGTCCTGACTTTC
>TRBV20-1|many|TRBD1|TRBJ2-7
CSATGGRVGQYF
TGCAGTGCGACAGGGGGCAGAGTGGGGCAGTACTTC
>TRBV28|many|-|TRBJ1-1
CASSPTVNTEAFF
TGTGCCAGCAGTCCGACTGTCAACACTGAAGCTTTCTTT
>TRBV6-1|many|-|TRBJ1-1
CASSHRPHHGTEAFF
TGTGCCAGCAGTCATAGACCCCACCACGGCACTGAAGCTTTCTTT
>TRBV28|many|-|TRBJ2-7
CASGLTYEQYF
TGTGCCAGCGGACTTACCTACGAGCAGTACTTC
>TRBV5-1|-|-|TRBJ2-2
CSSSQYTGELFF
TGCTCCAGCAGCCAGTACACCGGGGAGCTGTTTTTT
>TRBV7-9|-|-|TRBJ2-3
CASSLAWSGREEADTQYF
TGTGCCAGCAGCTTAGCCTGGAGCGGCAGGGAAGAGGCAGATACGCAGTATTTT
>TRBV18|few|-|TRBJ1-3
CASSPGQSSGNTIYF
TGTGCCAGCTCACCCGGACAGAGCTCTGGAAACACCATATATTTT
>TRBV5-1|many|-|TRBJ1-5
CASKNQPQHF
TGCGCCAGCAAAAATCAGCCCCAGCATTTT
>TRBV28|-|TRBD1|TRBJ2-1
CASSLSLLQGAYNEQFF
TGTGCCAGCAGTTTATCCTTACTACAGGGGGCCTACAATGAACAGTTCTTC
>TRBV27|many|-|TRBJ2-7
CASSLGRFYEQYF
TGTGCCAGCAGTTTAGGGCGGTTCTACGAGCAGTACTTC
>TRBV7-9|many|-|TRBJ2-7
CASSLVMAGQSYEQYF
TGTGCCAGCAGCTTAGTAATGGCGGGACAATCCTACGAGCAGTACTTC
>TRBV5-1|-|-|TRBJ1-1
CASSPDYREASF
TGCGCCAGCAGCCCGGATTACAGGGAAGCTTCCTTT
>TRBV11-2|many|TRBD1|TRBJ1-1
CASINRGDRDKTEAFF
TGTGCCAGCATCAACAGGGGGGACAGGGATAAAACTGAAGCTTTCTTT